A single sample gave rise to the 32 T cell receptor beta chains below, sequenced in a study of CD8+CD57+ T cells in acquired aplastic anemia. Individuals selected for sequencing had exhibited CD8+CD57+ cell expansion on flow cytometry. The study profiled TCR beta VDJ and CDR3 using genomic DNA as template. TCRdb reanalysed the reads using MiXCR and keeps one entry per CDR3 protein. Among 80,000 or so distinct CDR3 sequences listed, under 80% were seen once. The sequenced material came from sorted CD4+, CD8+, or CD8+CD57+ T cells (not recorded which) from PBMCs. The receptors stem from a human donor with aplastic anemia.

This sequence joins TRBV24-1 and TRBJ2-2; D unclear. The V gene lost 3 bases and the J gene lost 1 base, with 5 bases spanning the gap. CDR1 is KGHDR and CDR2 is SFDVKD in the germline V gene. The CDR3 extends over 14 amino acids. CDR3 sequence reads: CATSDPLNTGELFF. The DNA for the CDR3 is TGTGCCACCAGTGATCCGCTGAACACCGGGGAGCTGTTTTTT.

J is TRBJ2-7 and V is TRBV20-1; a possible D gene is TRBD1 (6 bases). The CDR3 is made up of 12 amino acids. The V gene's germline CDR1 is DFQATT and CDR2 SNEGSKA (reference sequence). V was shortened by 6 bases and J by 2 bases, with 11 bases between the two germline ends. The CDR3 nucleotides are TGCAGTGCAAGGGACAAAGCCTACGAGCAGTACTTC. It codes for CSARDKAYEQYF.

The chain couples TRBV2 to TRBJ1-3, with 8 bases matching TRBD1. CDR3 length: 12 residues. V was clipped by 8 bases and J by 4 bases; unmatched bases: 1. Germline V gene data show CDR1 as SNHLY and CDR2 as FYNNEI. The CDR3 bases are TGTGCCAGCCGGGACAGGGGAAACACCATATATTTT. Protein sequence: CASRDRGNTIYF.

The chain combines TRBV10-3 with TRBJ2-7, with TRBD2 matching 9 bases. The CDR3 sequence is 14 residues long. Germline V gene lookup returns CDR1 ENHRY and CDR2 SYGVKD. Trimming at V came to 10 bases and at J to 6 bases, leaving 13 bases not matched to a gene. The CDR3 nucleotides read TGTGCCACCTCGGTGGGCGGGAGGGCCTCCGAGCAGTACTTC. Its translation: CATSVGGRASEQYF.

The chain has TRBV6-5 and TRBJ2-7, with 9 bases lining up with TRBD1. There are 13 residues in the CDR3. The germline CDR1 and CDR2 sequences are MNHEY and SVGAGI. V was clipped by 2 bases and J by 5 bases; unmatched bases: 1. In nucleotides, the CDR3 is TGTGCCAGCAGTTACCGGGACAGGGACGAGCAGTACTTC. Its protein is CASSYRDRDEQYF.

The gene calls are TRBV14 and TRBJ2-1, with TRBD2 matching 14 bases. CDR1 SGHDN and CDR2 FVKESK come from the germline V gene. The J segment lost 2 bases and the V segment lost 4 bases, leaving 4 bases of the junction unmatched. The CDR3 runs to 17 residues. This CDR3 reads CASSLGLAGGPYNEQFF. CDR3 sequence (DNA): TGTGCCAGCAGCCTTGGACTAGCGGGAGGTCCCTACAATGAGCAGTTCTTC.

This chain links TRBV7-9 with TRBJ1-2, with D tentatively TRBD1 (6 bases). Trimming shortened V by 1 base and J by 2 bases, and 8 bases separated the two germline ends. Germline lookup yields CDR1 SEHNR and CDR2 FQNEAQ (reference sequence). This CDR3 region has 14 residues. The CDR3 DNA reads TGTGCCAGCAGCTTAGGGCAGGGGAACTATGGCTACACCTTC. The encoded protein is CASSLGQGNYGYTF.

This clonotype was recorded at least ten times. The chain has TRBV19 and TRBJ1-1; D is ambiguous. CDR3 size: 13 residues. The V gene lost 5 bases and the J gene lost 1 base, with 8 bases spanning the gap. Germline V gene lookup returns CDR1 LNHDA and CDR2 SQIVND (reference sequence). CDR3 amino acids: CASSFTKNTEAFF. CDR3 in DNA: TGTGCCAGTAGTTTCACCAAGAACACTGAAGCTTTCTTT.

The V call is TRBV29-1, the J call TRBJ2-1; no clear D. CDR1 SQVTM and CDR2 ANQGSEA come from the germline V gene. V was clipped by 4 bases and J by 0 bases, with 13 bases between them. The CDR3 extends over 15 amino acids. In nucleotides, the CDR3 is TGCAGCGTTGGCGAAGCGCCCAGCTCCTACAATGAGCAGTTCTTC. As protein: CSVGEAPSSYNEQFF.

V is TRBV15 and J is TRBJ2-7; perhaps TRBD2 as D (5 bases). CDR3 length: 15 residues. In germline, CDR1 is LNHNV, CDR2 YYDKDF (reference sequence). The germline V and J ends were trimmed by 3 bases and 6 bases, with 18 bases remaining between them. The CDR3 nucleotides are TGTGCCACCAGCAGTCCCACGGGGTCTGGGTTCGAGCAGTACTTC. It translates to CATSSPTGSGFEQYF.

CDR3 coding DNA: TGCAGCGTTGTAGAGAGCTACGAGCAGTACTTC. Its translation is CSVVESYEQYF. This chain joins TRBV29-1 and TRBJ2-7; D gene unclear. Germline V gene sequence: CDR1 SQVTM, CDR2 ANQGSEA. V lost 4 bases and J 3 bases, leaving 7 bases between the germline ends. CDR3 length equals 11 residues.

Many counts were recorded for this clonotype. The chain recombines TRBV4-2 with TRBJ2-5; 9 bases line up with TRBD2. Germline V lookup: CDR1 LGHNA, CDR2 YNFKEQ. The CDR3 spans 15 residues. With 3 bases clipped from V and 9 bases from J, the junction kept 11 bases outside the gene matches. CDR3 bases: TGTGCCAGCAGCCAGACACGTTTAGCGGGAGATTCCCAGTACTTC. Its translation: CASSQTRLAGDSQYF.

The chain links TRBV14 to TRBJ1-2; 10 nucleotides align to TRBD1. Germline lookup yields CDR1 SGHDN and CDR2 FVKESK. The length of the CDR3 is 15 residues. V lost 4 bases, J lost 2 bases, and 4 bases stayed unmatched. The CDR3 region is CASSRPGQGNYGYTF. CDR3 bases: TGTGCCAGCAGCCGACCGGGACAGGGGAACTATGGCTACACCTTC.

Concerning this clonotype: One end of the junction does not line up with germline, which may come from a read error. The J gene is TRBJ2-7, the V gene TRBV20-1; D is unresolved. The CDR3 runs 12 residues. CDR1 is DFQATT and CDR2 is SNEGSKA in the germline V gene (reference sequence). CDR3 region: CSARGPSYEQYF. The CDR3 DNA reads TGCAGTGCCAGAGGCCCTTCCTACGAGCAGTACTTC.

The chain couples TRBV7-7 to TRBJ2-5; TRBD1 aligns across 8 bases. The germline V gene has CDR1 SSHAT and CDR2 FNYEAQ (reference sequence). The CDR3 contains 15 residues. V gave up 5 bases and J gave up 4 bases; unmatched junction bases: 9. The CDR3 is CASSTLGTGRETQYF. In DNA form, the CDR3 reads TGTGCCAGCAGCACCCTGGGGACAGGTAGAGAGACCCAGTACTTC.

This clonotype has a handful of counts. The chain links TRBV24-1 to TRBJ2-5, with a weak D call TRBD2 (7 bases). Germline loops: CDR1 KGHDR, CDR2 SFDVKD. There are 16 residues in the CDR3. Trimming left V 4 bases short and J 1 base short, with 15 bases between. The CDR3: CATSDYTGTIQETQYF. In nucleotides, the CDR3 is TGTGCCACCAGTGACTATACAGGGACTATCCAAGAGACCCAGTACTTC.

This clonotype occurred a few times. This chain links TRBV7-9 with TRBJ2-7, with no clear D. The CDR3 spans 12 residues. Trimming removed 6 bases from V and 0 bases from J, with 6 bases in between. CDR1 and CDR2 from the germline V gene are SEHNR and FQNEAQ (reference sequence). The CDR3 coding sequence is TGTGCCAGCAGGGCAGGCTCCTACGAGCAGTACTTC. Its translation: CASRAGSYEQYF.

This clonotype was observed at least ten times. The CDR3 is CASMVATSAYEQYF. CDR3 coding DNA: TGTGCCAGCATGGTAGCGACTAGCGCCTACGAGCAGTACTTC. The V and J genes are TRBV27 and TRBJ2-7, with TRBD2 matching 8 bases. Germline V gives CDR1 MNHEY, CDR2 SMNVEV (reference sequence). V was clipped by 7 bases and J by 2 bases; unmatched bases: 7. CDR3 length equals 14 residues.

A few counts support this clonotype. The V call is TRBV15, the J call TRBJ1-1; D gene uncertain. Germline V CDR1 and CDR2: LNHNV, YYDKDF (reference sequence). Trimming stripped 0 bases from V and 10 bases from J, with 18 bases between. The CDR3 covers 15 residues. The DNA for the CDR3 is TGTGCCACCAGCAGAGAAACGACGAGGGAATCGGTAGCTTTCTTT. Translation: CATSRETTRESVAFF.

The V call is TRBV29-1, the J call TRBJ1-1; D is ambiguous. Trimming took off 6 bases at V and 1 base at J, with 12 bases between the two ends. The length of the CDR3 is 13 residues. The germline CDR1 and CDR2 sequences are SQVTM and ANQGSEA. Written as DNA, the CDR3 is TGCAGCGTAAGGGATCTAGGGAACACTGAAGCTTTCTTT. This gives the protein CSVRDLGNTEAFF.

CDR3 region: CASSPRAGGEQYF. CDR3 sequence (DNA): TGTGCCAGCAGCCCCAGGGCTGGCGGCGAGCAGTACTTC. The rearrangement uses TRBV7-9 and TRBJ2-7, with a tentative D call TRBD1 (5 bases). CDR3 length: 13 residues. Looked up from germline, CDR1 is SEHNR and CDR2 is FQNEAQ (reference sequence). Trimming removed 5 bases at V and 6 bases at J, with 14 bases between.

This chain uses TRBV2 with TRBJ2-3; weak D call: TRBD1 (6 bases). The germline V gene encodes CDR1 SNHLY and CDR2 FYNNEI. This CDR3 has 15 residues. Trimming took off 4 bases at V and 3 bases at J, with 14 bases between the two ends. Here the CDR3 DNA reads TGTGCCAGCAGTGGTCAGGGGACAAGGACAGATACGCAGTATTTT. As protein: CASSGQGTRTDTQYF. Filled out from reference TRBV2 and TRBJ2-3, the complete variable domain reads EPEVTQTPSHQVTQMGQEVILRCVPISNHLYFYWYRQILGQKVEFLVSFYNNEISEKSEIFDDQFSVERPDGSNFTLKIRSTKLEDSAMYFCASSGQGTRTDTQYFGPGTRLTVL.

The chain employs TRBV20-1 and TRBJ1-2; D is possibly TRBD1 (6 bases). Between the trimmed V and J ends, which lost 6 bases and 1 base, there was a span of 12 bases. Germline V lookup: CDR1 DFQATT, CDR2 SNEGSKA (reference sequence). The CDR3 sequence is 13 residues long. CDR3 sequence (DNA): TGCAGTGCCCGCAGGGGTATTAACTATGGCTACACCTTC. Its protein is CSARRGINYGYTF.

This clonotype has ten or more counts. The genes are TRBV2 and TRBJ2-3; TRBD1 is a possible D gene (6 bases). CDR1 SNHLY and CDR2 FYNNEI come from the germline V gene. V lost 9 bases and J lost 1, with 17 bases in between. The CDR3 is 15 amino acids. Here the CDR3 reads CARTEGTRRTDTQYF. The CDR3, as DNA: TGTGCCAGGACGGAAGGGACACGCCGCACAGATACGCAGTATTTT.

This clonotype was found a few times. The genes are TRBV4-1 and TRBJ1-5, with unresolved D. The CDR3 has 13 amino acids. Trimming took off 2 bases at V and 4 bases at J, with 6 bases between the two ends. CDR1 is MGHRA and CDR2 is YSYEKL in the germline V gene. CDR3 sequence reads: CASSQYENQPQHF. For the CDR3, the DNA is TGCGCCAGCAGCCAATATGAGAATCAGCCCCAGCATTTT.

This clonotype showed up many times. The chain carries TRBV7-8 and TRBJ2-5; 9 bases agree with TRBD2. The germline V gene has CDR1 SGHVS and CDR2 FQNEAQ. Losses at the gene ends were 1 base for V and 1 base for J; bases not matched to a gene: 10. The CDR3 length is 18 residues. The CDR3 is CASSLGIWTSDLQETQYF. The CDR3 nucleotides read TGTGCCAGCAGCTTAGGGATCTGGACTAGCGACCTCCAAGAGACCCAGTACTTC.

The V gene is TRBV2, the J gene TRBJ1-1; D perhaps matches TRBD1 (6 bases). The CDR3 is 15 amino acids. The germline V gene encodes CDR1 SNHLY and CDR2 FYNNEI. Trimming took 5 bases from V and 4 from J, leaving 17 bases between them. Here the CDR3 reads CASSLDTLRGTEAFF. The CDR3 nucleotides are TGTGCCAGCAGTCTTGATACTCTCAGGGGCACTGAAGCTTTCTTT.

The genes are TRBV2 and TRBJ1-2; D remains unclear. The germline CDR1 and CDR2 sequences are SNHLY and FYNNEI. The ends were cut back, 4 bases at V and 2 bases at J, with 11 bases in the middle. The CDR3 is made up of 14 amino acids. CDR3 DNA sequence: TGTGCCAGCAGTGTATCGACTGGGAACTATGGCTACACCTTC. It yields the protein CASSVSTGNYGYTF.

The chain uses TRBV7-2 and TRBJ1-2, with a possible D match to TRBD1 (5 bases). The ends were cut back, 1 base at V and 0 bases at J, with 6 bases in the middle. This CDR3 region has 14 residues. The germline V gene encodes CDR1 SGHTA and CDR2 FQGNSA. The CDR3 bases are TGTGCCAGCAGCTTAGGGGGGTCTAACTATGGCTACACCTTC. Amino acids: CASSLGGSNYGYTF.

The chain uses TRBV2 and TRBJ2-5; D not certain. Germline V CDR1 and CDR2: SNHLY, FYNNEI. This CDR3 spans 13 amino acids. Trimming removed 4 bases at V and 2 bases at J, with 8 bases between. The CDR3, as DNA: TGTGCCAGCAGTGGAAATAGACAAGAGACCCAGTACTTC. It specifies CASSGNRQETQYF.

The chain carries TRBV19 and TRBJ2-7; TRBD2 aligns across 10 bases. Germline lookup yields CDR1 LNHDA and CDR2 SQIVND (reference sequence). This CDR3 contains 14 residues. The J segment lost 3 bases and the V segment lost 5 bases, leaving 4 bases of the junction unmatched. CDR3 DNA: TGTGCCAGTAGTTTAGGACTAGCGGACTACGAGCAGTACTTC. Protein: CASSLGLADYEQYF.

This clonotype occurred a few times. The chain uses TRBV29-1 and TRBJ1-1, with 10 bases lining up with TRBD1. Unmatched junction bases numbered 7, after V lost 3 bases and J lost 6 bases. CDR3 size: 14 residues. Germline V gene lookup returns CDR1 SQVTM and CDR2 ANQGSEA. Here the CDR3 DNA reads TGCAGCGTTGATCCCGGACAGGGGGAGCCTGAAGCTTTCTTT. This encodes CSVDPGQGEPEAFF. Supplemented by reference TRBV29-1 and TRBJ1-1, the full variable domain reads SAVISQKPSRDICQRGTSLTIQCQVDSQVTMMFWYRQQPGQSLTLIATANQGSEATYESGFVIDKFPISRPNLTFSTLTVSNMSPEDSSIYLCSVDPGQGEPEAFFGQGTRLTVV.